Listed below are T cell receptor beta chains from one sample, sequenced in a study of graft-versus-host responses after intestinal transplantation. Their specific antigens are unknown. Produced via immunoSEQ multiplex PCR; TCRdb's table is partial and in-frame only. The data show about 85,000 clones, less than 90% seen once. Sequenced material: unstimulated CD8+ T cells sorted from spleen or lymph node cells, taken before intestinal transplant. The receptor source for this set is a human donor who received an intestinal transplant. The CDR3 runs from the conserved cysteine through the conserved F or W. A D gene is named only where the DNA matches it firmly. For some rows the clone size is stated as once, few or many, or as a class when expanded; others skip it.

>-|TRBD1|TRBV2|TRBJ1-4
CASSDIRQGAAEKLFF
TGTGCCAGCAGTGATATAAGGCAGGGGGCAGCCGAAAAACTGTTTTTT
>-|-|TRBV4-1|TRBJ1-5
CASSQVWISNQPQHF
TGCGCCAGCAGCCAAGTATGGATTAGCAATCAGCCCCAGCATTTT
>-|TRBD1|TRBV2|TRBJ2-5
CASSSGTGQETQYF
TGTGCCAGCAGTTCGGGGACAGGGCAGGAGACCCAGTACTTC
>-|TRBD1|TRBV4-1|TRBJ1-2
CASSQAPTGGEDGYTF
TGCGCCAGCAGCCAAGCCCCAACAGGGGGCGAAGATGGCTACACCTTC
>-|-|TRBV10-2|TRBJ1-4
CASSVMDGEKLFF
TGCGCCAGCAGTGTAATGGACGGAGAAAAACTGTTTTTT
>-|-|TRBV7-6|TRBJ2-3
CASSLEPLVPGTDTQYF
TGTGCCAGCAGCTTAGAACCTCTAGTACCCGGCACAGATACGCAGTATTTT
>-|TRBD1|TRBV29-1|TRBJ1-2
CSVARDSTNYGYTF
TGCAGCGTTGCCCGGGACAGTACTAACTATGGCTACACCTTC
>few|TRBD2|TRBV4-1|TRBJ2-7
CASSQDTAGVSYEQYF
TGCGCCAGCAGCCAAGATACCGCGGGGGTCTCCTACGAGCAGTACTTC
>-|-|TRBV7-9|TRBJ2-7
CASSPGTSWRPYEQYF
TGTGCCAGCAGCCCCGGGACTTCCTGGAGACCTTACGAGCAGTACTTC
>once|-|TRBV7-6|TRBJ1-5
CASSLMAGSNQPQHF
TGTGCCAGCAGCTTAATGGCAGGGAGCAATCAGCCCCAGCATTTT
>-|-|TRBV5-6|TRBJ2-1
CASSLIDEQFF
TGTGCCAGCAGCTTGATCGATGAGCAGTTCTTC
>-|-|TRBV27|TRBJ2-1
CASRQGYEQFF
TGTGCCAGCAGGCAGGGCTATGAGCAGTTCTTC
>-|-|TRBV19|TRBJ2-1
CASSFWRGGYNEQFF
TGTGCCAGTAGTTTTTGGAGGGGGGGGTACAATGAGCAGTTCTTC
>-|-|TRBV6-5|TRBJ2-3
CASSYSGSTDTQYF
TGTGCCAGCAGTTACTCGGGTAGCACAGATACGCAGTATTTT
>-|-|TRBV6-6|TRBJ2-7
CASSYSEGYEQYF
TGTGCCAGCAGTTACTCGGAAGGCTACGAGCAGTACTTC
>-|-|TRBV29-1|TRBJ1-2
CSATLGGTLSGYTF
TGCAGCGCCACCCTCGGAGGGACCCTCTCGGGCTACACCTTC
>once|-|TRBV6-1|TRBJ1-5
CASSHADSSNQPQHF
TGTGCCAGCAGTCACGCTGACAGTAGCAATCAGCCCCAGCATTTT